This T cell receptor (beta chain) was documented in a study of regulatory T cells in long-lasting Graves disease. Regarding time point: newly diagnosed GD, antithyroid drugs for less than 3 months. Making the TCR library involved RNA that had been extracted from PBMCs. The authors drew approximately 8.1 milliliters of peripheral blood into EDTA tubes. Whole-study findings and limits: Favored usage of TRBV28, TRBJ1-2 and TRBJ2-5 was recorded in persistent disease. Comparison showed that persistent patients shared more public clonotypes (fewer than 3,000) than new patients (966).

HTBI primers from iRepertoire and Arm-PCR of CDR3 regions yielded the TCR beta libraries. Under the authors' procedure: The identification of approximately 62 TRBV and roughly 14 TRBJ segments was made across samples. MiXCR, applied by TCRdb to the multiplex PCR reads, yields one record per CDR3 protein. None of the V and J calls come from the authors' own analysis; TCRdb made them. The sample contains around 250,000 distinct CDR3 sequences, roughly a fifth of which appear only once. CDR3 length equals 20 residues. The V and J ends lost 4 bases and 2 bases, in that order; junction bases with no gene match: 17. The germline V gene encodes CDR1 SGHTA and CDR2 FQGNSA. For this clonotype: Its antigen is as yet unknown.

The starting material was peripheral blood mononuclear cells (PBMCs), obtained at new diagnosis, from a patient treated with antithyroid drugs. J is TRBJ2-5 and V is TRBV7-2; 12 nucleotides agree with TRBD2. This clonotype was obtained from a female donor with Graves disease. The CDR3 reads CASSSEWDGLAGRPQETQYF. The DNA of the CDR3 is TGTGCCAGCAGCTCAGAGTGGGACGGACTAGCGGGACGGCCGCAAGAGACCCAGTACTTC.